Presented here are 29 T cell receptor beta chains from one specimen sequenced in a study of T cell responses to AZD1222 COVID-19 vaccine. TCRdb's copy holds only in-frame clones and misses some; the assay was immunoSEQ multiplex PCR. This table has about 73,000 clones, about nine tenths appearing once. The input for sequencing was peripheral blood, taken 28 days after the second AZD1222 dose. These receptor sequences come from an adult who received the AZD1222 COVID-19 vaccine.

The chain has TRBV3-1 (or the pseudogene TRBV3-2) and TRBJ2-3; the D gene could be TRBD1 or TRBD2 (5 bases each). The CDR3 covers 14 residues. Germline CDR1 LGHDT, CDR2 YNNKEL (reference sequence). The V end was cut by 3 bases, the J end by 4 bases, with 11 bases between. The CDR3 DNA is TGTGCCAGCAGCCACGCGGTGGGGGCAGATACGCAGTATTTT. The encoded protein is CASSHAVGADTQYF.

V gene TRBV28 combines with J gene TRBJ2-3; D call uncertain. CDR1 MDHEN and CDR2 SYDVKM come from the germline V gene. The CDR3 has 12 residues. V lost 6 bases, J lost 4 bases, and 8 bases lay in between. This CDR3 is CASSHGADTQYF. CDR3 nucleotide sequence: TGTGCCAGCAGCCATGGTGCAGATACGCAGTATTTT.

This clone was found a few times. The chain recombines TRBV28 with TRBJ2-7; D is unresolved. Germline V lookup: CDR1 MDHEN, CDR2 SYDVKM. V was trimmed by 7 bases and J by 3 bases, leaving 10 bases between them. There are 12 residues in the CDR3. Written as DNA, the CDR3 is TGTGCCAGCATTTCCCAGAGCTACGAGCAGTACTTC. Translation gives CASISQSYEQYF.

This clone was found a few times. V gene TRBV4-1 combines with J gene TRBJ1-1, with D unclear. V gave up 1 base and J gave up 0 bases, with 18 bases separating them. Per germline, CDR1 MGHRA and CDR2 YSYEKL. There are 18 residues in the CDR3. This chain's CDR3 is CASSQGQQPSFMNTEAFF. The CDR3 bases are TGCGCCAGCAGCCAAGGTCAGCAACCCTCGTTCATGAACACTGAAGCTTTCTTT.

The chain links TRBV5-5 to TRBJ1-1; D possibly corresponds to TRBD1 (5 bases). Germline V CDR1 and CDR2: SGHKS, YYEKEE (reference sequence). V was clipped by 4 bases and J by 4 bases, with 14 bases between them. This CDR3 spans 14 amino acids. Here the CDR3 reads CASSPGWVGTEAFF. The CDR3 nucleotides read TGTGCCAGCAGCCCAGGGTGGGTCGGCACTGAAGCTTTCTTT. Based on the CDR3 plus reference TRBV5-5 and TRBJ1-1, the full variable domain is DAGVTQSPTHLIKTRGQQVTLRCSPISGHKSVSWYQQVLGQGPQFIFQYYEKEERGRGNFPDRFSARQFPNYSSELNVNALLLGDSALYLCASSPGWVGTEAFFGQGTRLTVV.

The chain recombines TRBV27 with TRBJ2-7; 7 positions agree with TRBD2. Trimming at V came to 6 bases and at J to 7 bases, leaving 12 bases not matched to a gene. Germline values: CDR1 MNHEY, CDR2 SMNVEV (reference sequence). This CDR3 contains 14 residues. DNA for the CDR3: TGTGCCAGCAGCCTGGCCAGCGGGGTGGGGGAGCAGTACTTC. This encodes CASSLASGVGEQYF.

The genes are TRBV18 and TRBJ1-2; D gene ambiguous. CDR1 is KGHSH, CDR2 LQKENI, per germline. CDR3 size: 12 residues. Trimming cost V 4 bases and J 2 bases, with 5 bases left between them. CDR3 coding DNA: TGTGCCAGCTCACGTGAAAACTATGGCTACACCTTC. Protein sequence: CASSRENYGYTF.

This sequence joins TRBV6-1 and TRBJ1-2; 7 bases are a match to TRBD1. The germline V gene encodes CDR1 MNHNS and CDR2 SASEGT. Trimming cost V 1 base and J 6 bases; bases outside gene matches: 2. This CDR3 contains 13 residues. The CDR3 coding sequence is TGTGCCAGCAGTGAAGTTCAGGGGGATGGCTACACCTTC. This codes for CASSEVQGDGYTF.

This chain joins TRBV7-2 and TRBJ2-1, with TRBD2 matching over 10 bases. Per the germline V gene, CDR1 is SGHTA and CDR2 is FQGNSA. CDR3 length equals 15 residues. The trim removed 4 bases at V and 2 bases at J, leaving 2 bases unmatched. The CDR3 is CASSSSGGAYNEQFF. In DNA, the CDR3 is TGTGCCAGCAGCTCCAGCGGGGGGGCCTACAATGAGCAGTTCTTC.

The chain employs TRBV20-1 and TRBJ1-1, with D hard to call. The CDR3 consists of 11 residues. Trimming stripped 3 bases from V and 6 bases from J, with 8 bases between. Germline V gives CDR1 DFQATT, CDR2 SNEGSKA (reference sequence). The CDR3 protein is CSARTLAEAFF. Here the CDR3 DNA reads TGCAGTGCTAGGACCCTCGCTGAAGCTTTCTTT.

This clone was seen only a few times. V and J are TRBV4-1 and TRBJ1-2, with 8 bases lining up with TRBD1. This CDR3 contains 17 residues. With V trimmed by 5 bases and J by 3 bases, 14 bases remained unmatched. In germline, CDR1 is MGHRA, CDR2 YSYEKL. CDR3 loop: CASSYFAETGDDYGYTF. CDR3 nucleotide sequence: TGCGCCAGCAGCTACTTCGCGGAGACAGGGGACGACTATGGCTACACCTTC.

V and J are TRBV6-5 and TRBJ2-7, with 8 bases matching TRBD1. Unmatched junction bases numbered 8, after V lost 5 bases and J lost 5 bases. The CDR3 is 14 residues long. Germline-derived CDR1 and CDR2 are MNHEY and SVGAGI. The CDR3, as DNA: TGTGCCAGCAGTCAGGACAGGGTTGACCACGAGCAGTACTTC. As protein: CASSQDRVDHEQYF.

This chain links TRBV24-1 with TRBJ2-2; 8 nucleotides match TRBD2. This CDR3 contains 16 residues. Germline CDR1 and CDR2: KGHDR and SFDVKD. J lost 0 bases, V lost 2 bases, and 1 base had no gene match. The CDR3 loop reads CATSDSGLANTGELFF. The DNA for the CDR3 is TGTGCCACCAGTGATTCGGGACTAGCGAACACCGGGGAGCTGTTTTTT.

J is TRBJ2-3 and V is TRBV9, with TRBD2 matching over 15 bases. CDR3 length equals 17 residues. V was clipped by 3 bases and J by 3 bases; unmatched bases: 5. The V gene's germline CDR1 is SGDLS and CDR2 YYNGEE. The DNA of the CDR3 is TGTGCCAGCAGCGCTCGGACTAGCGGGGGGGTTACAGATACGCAGTATTTT. The encoded protein is CASSARTSGGVTDTQYF.

J is TRBJ1-1 and V is TRBV7-9; TRBD1 aligns across 10 bases. CDR3 length equals 14 residues. After removal of 5 bases from V and 5 bases from J, the junction contained 5 bases not matched to a gene. Germline CDR1 SEHNR, CDR2 FQNEAQ (reference sequence). Here the CDR3 DNA reads TGTGCCAGCAGCCGACAGGGGGCTGGGACTGAAGCTTTCTTT. It encodes CASSRQGAGTEAFF.

The genes are TRBV6-2 or TRBV6-3 and TRBJ1-5, with 8 nucleotides matching TRBD1. There are 15 residues in the CDR3. Germline loops: CDR1 MNHEY, CDR2 SVGEGT. Unmatched junction bases numbered 6, after V lost 2 bases and J lost 6 bases. The CDR3 coding sequence is TGTGCCAGCAGTTACCCCGGACAGGGACTTCAGCCCCAGCATTTT. Protein sequence: CASSYPGQGLQPQHF.

This rearrangement joins TRBV5-8 to TRBJ1-1; tentatively, D is TRBD1 (5 bases). V was trimmed by 5 bases and J by 4 bases, leaving 18 bases between them. The length of the CDR3 is 15 residues. Germline V gene sequence: CDR1 SGHTS, CDR2 YDEGEE. CDR3 nucleotides: TGTGCCAGCAGACCATGGCCCGGGGCGGCCACTGAAGCTTTCTTT. This gives the protein CASRPWPGAATEAFF.

The chain carries TRBV7-2 and TRBJ2-1, with 7 bases that match TRBD2. The ends lost 2 bases at V and 4 bases at J; junction bases unmatched: 8. Germline CDR1 and CDR2: SGHTA and FQGNSA. The CDR3 runs 16 residues. The chain's CDR3 is CASSLSSGGSYNEQFF. The CDR3 nucleotides read TGTGCCAGCAGCTTATCCTCGGGCGGGAGTTACAATGAGCAGTTCTTC.

The rearrangement joins TRBV10-3 to TRBJ2-3, with D hard to call. Trimming stripped 4 bases from V and 5 bases from J, with 13 bases between. Germline CDR1 reads ENHRY; CDR2 reads SYGVKD. CDR3 size: 14 residues. CDR3 loop: CAISVSPLRDTQYF. The CDR3 DNA sequence: TGTGCCATCAGTGTCAGCCCCCTGAGAGATACGCAGTATTTT.

The sample holds one count of this clone. This chain connects TRBV5-8 to TRBJ2-1; D is perhaps TRBD1 (5 bases). V gave up 4 bases and J gave up 0 bases, with 11 bases separating them. In germline, CDR1 is SGHTS, CDR2 YDEGEE. This CDR3 has 15 residues. The CDR3 coding sequence is TGTGCCAGCAGCCCCGGACACATCTCCTACAATGAGCAGTTCTTC. This codes for CASSPGHISYNEQFF.

This clone was detected only once. J is TRBJ2-2 and V is TRBV5-4; D gene unclear. There are 15 residues in the CDR3. The germline V and J ends were trimmed by 4 bases and 9 bases, with 19 bases remaining between them. Per the germline V gene, CDR1 is SGHNT and CDR2 is YYREEE (reference sequence). The CDR3 nucleotides are TGTGCCAGCAGCGGCGAGAGGTCAGAGTCCAGGGAGCTGTTTTTT. Protein product: CASSGERSESRELFF.

This chain joins TRBV5-4 and TRBJ1-1; 9 bases agree with TRBD1. The CDR3 is made up of 13 amino acids. The J segment lost 1 base and the V segment lost 8 bases, leaving 3 bases of the junction unmatched. CDR1 SGHNT and CDR2 YYREEE come from the germline V gene (reference sequence). CDR3 region: CASWDRENTEAFF. The CDR3, as DNA: TGTGCCAGTTGGGACAGGGAGAACACTGAAGCTTTCTTT. Combining the CDR3 with reference TRBV5-4 and TRBJ1-1 gives the whole variable domain ETGVTQSPTHLIKTRGQQVTLRCSSQSGHNTVSWYQQALGQGPQFIFQYYREEENGRGNFPPRFSGLQFPNYSSELNVNALELDDSALYLCASWDRENTEAFFGQGTRLTVV.

V is TRBV2 and J is TRBJ2-5, with D possibly TRBD1 on 6 matching bases. The V and J ends lost 5 bases and 1 base respectively, with 11 bases between them. This CDR3 spans 14 amino acids. Germline V gives CDR1 SNHLY, CDR2 FYNNEI. This chain's CDR3 is CASSLDSLQETQYF. The CDR3 coding sequence is TGTGCCAGCAGTCTGGACAGTCTCCAAGAGACCCAGTACTTC. Filled out from reference TRBV2 and TRBJ2-5, the complete variable domain reads EPEVTQTPSHQVTQMGQEVILRCVPISNHLYFYWYRQILGQKVEFLVSFYNNEISEKSEIFDDQFSVERPDGSNFTLKIRSTKLEDSAMYFCASSLDSLQETQYFGPGTRLLVL.

The CDR3 DNA reads as TGTGCCAGCAGCATCTCTGGAAACACCATATATTTT. Protein product: CASSISGNTIYF. The chain has TRBV28 and TRBJ1-3; D remains unclear. From germline, CDR1 is MDHEN and CDR2 SYDVKM. V was pared by 6 bases and J by 0 bases, with 3 bases between. The CDR3 is 12 residues long. Based on the CDR3 plus reference TRBV28 and TRBJ1-3, the full variable domain is DVKVTQSSRYLVKRTGEKVFLECVQDMDHENMFWYRQDPGLGLRLIYFSYDVKMKEKGDIPEGYSVSREKKERFSLILESASTNQTSMYLCASSISGNTIYFGEGSWLTVV.

The V and J genes are TRBV4-2 and TRBJ1-5; possibly TRBD1 for D (6 bases). Trimming removed 4 bases at V and 5 bases at J, with 12 bases between. CDR1 is LGHNA, CDR2 YNFKEQ, per germline. This CDR3 contains 14 residues. The CDR3 DNA follows: TGTGCCAGCAGCCTGGAGGGGGGGGATCAGCCCCAGCATTTT. Translation: CASSLEGGDQPQHF.

In its sample, this clone was seen once. This chain uses TRBV28 with TRBJ2-5; TRBD1 matches 10 bases. CDR1 MDHEN and CDR2 SYDVKM come from the germline V gene. The CDR3 is made up of 17 amino acids. V gave up 5 bases and J gave up 5 bases; unmatched junction bases: 14. Here the CDR3 reads CASSPPGQGYSGETQYF. The CDR3 nucleotides read TGTGCCAGCAGTCCACCGGGACAGGGGTATTCGGGGGAGACCCAGTACTTC.

V and J are TRBV2 and TRBJ1-2; D might be TRBD1 (5 bases). This CDR3 has 13 amino acids. The V gene's germline CDR1 is SNHLY and CDR2 FYNNEI. The germline V and J ends were trimmed by 3 bases and 2 bases, with 7 bases remaining between them. Written as DNA, the CDR3 is TGTGCCAGCAGTGACGGGGGGAACTATGGCTACACCTTC. It specifies CASSDGGNYGYTF.

The chain recombines TRBV6-2 or TRBV6-3 with TRBJ2-7, with TRBD1 matching 8 bases. The germline CDR1 and CDR2 sequences are MNHEY and SVGEGT. The CDR3 has 15 residues. The ends lost 3 bases at V and 2 bases at J; junction bases unmatched: 6. DNA of the CDR3: TGTGCCAGCAGTTATACAACAGGGGGGACCTACGAGCAGTACTTC. It encodes CASSYTTGGTYEQYF.

V usage is TRBV9 and J usage is TRBJ1-5; D might be TRBD1 (5 bases). CDR3 size: 15 residues. CDR1 is SGDLS, CDR2 YYNGEE, per germline. V shed 0 bases and J shed 2 bases, with 9 bases lying between them. The CDR3 sequence: CASSVGGVGNQPQHF. The CDR3 nucleotides are TGTGCCAGCAGCGTAGGGGGGGTAGGCAATCAGCCCCAGCATTTT.